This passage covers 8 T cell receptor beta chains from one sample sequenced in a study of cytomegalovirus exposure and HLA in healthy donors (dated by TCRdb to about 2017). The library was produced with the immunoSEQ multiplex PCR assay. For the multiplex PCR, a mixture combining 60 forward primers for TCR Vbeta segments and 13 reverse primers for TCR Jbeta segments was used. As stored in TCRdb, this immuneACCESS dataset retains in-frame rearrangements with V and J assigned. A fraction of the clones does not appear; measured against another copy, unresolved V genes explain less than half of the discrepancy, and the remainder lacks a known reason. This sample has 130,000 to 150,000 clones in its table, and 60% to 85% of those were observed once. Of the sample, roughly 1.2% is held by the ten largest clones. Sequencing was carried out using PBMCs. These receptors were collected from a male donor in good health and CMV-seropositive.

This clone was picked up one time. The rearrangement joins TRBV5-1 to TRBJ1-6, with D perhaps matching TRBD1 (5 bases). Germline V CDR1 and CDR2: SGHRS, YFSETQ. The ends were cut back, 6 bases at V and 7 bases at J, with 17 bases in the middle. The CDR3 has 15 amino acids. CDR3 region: CASTWVGGGNSPLHF. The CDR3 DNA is TGCGCCAGCACCTGGGTGGGGGGGGGAAATTCACCCCTCCACTTT.

The CDR3 protein is CASSLGPAAVGTEAFF. The CDR3 DNA reads TGTGCCAGCAGCTTAGGGCCGGCGGCAGTCGGCACTGAAGCTTTCTTT. The chain is built from TRBV11-2 and TRBJ1-1; no clear D. The CDR3 spans 16 residues. V was trimmed by 1 base and J by 4 bases, leaving 16 bases between them. Germline V gives CDR1 SGHAT, CDR2 FQNNGV.

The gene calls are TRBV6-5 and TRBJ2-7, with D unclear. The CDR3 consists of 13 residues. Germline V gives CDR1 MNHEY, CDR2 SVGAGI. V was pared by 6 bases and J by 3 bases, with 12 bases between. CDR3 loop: CASSYDTGYEQYF. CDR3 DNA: TGTGCCAGCAGCTATGACACCGGCTACGAGCAGTACTTC.

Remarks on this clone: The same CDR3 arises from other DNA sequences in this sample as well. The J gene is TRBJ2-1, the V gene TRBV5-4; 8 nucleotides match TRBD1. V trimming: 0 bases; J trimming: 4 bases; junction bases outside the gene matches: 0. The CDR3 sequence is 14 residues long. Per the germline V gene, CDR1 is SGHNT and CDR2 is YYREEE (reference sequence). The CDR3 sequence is CASSLGQGYNEQFF. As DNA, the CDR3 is TGTGCCAGCAGCTTGGGACAGGGGTACAATGAGCAGTTCTTC.

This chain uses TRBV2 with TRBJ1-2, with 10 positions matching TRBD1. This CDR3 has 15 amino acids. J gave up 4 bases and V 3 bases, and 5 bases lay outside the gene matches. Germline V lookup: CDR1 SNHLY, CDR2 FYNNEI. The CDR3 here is CASSDRGDRGYGYTF. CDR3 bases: TGTGCCAGCAGTGATCGTGGGGACAGGGGCTATGGCTACACCTTC. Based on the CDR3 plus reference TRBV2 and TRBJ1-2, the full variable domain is EPEVTQTPSHQVTQMGQEVILRCVPISNHLYFYWYRQILGQKVEFLVSFYNNEISEKSEIFDDQFSVERPDGSNFTLKIRSTKLEDSAMYFCASSDRGDRGYGYTFGSGTRLTVV.

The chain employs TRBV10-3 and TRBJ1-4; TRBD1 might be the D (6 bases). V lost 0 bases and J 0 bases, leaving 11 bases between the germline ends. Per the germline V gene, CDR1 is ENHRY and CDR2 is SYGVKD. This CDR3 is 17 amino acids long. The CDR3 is CAISESGQAATNEKLFF. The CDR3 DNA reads TGTGCCATCAGTGAGTCGGGACAAGCTGCAACTAATGAAAAACTGTTTTTT.

CDR3 loop: CASSDVEGARDGYTF. The CDR3 DNA is TGTGCCAGCAGTGATGTGGAGGGGGCGAGAGATGGCTACACCTTC. The gene calls are TRBV2 and TRBJ1-2; 7 bases match TRBD1. The CDR3 has 15 residues. V shed 3 bases and J 6 bases; nucleotides not matched to a gene: 10. Germline CDR1 SNHLY, CDR2 FYNNEI.

CDR3 DNA: TGCGCCAGCAGCCAAGACAGGGTAGGGCTCAATGAGCAGTTCTTC. This encodes CASSQDRVGLNEQFF. The V and J genes are TRBV4-1 and TRBJ2-1, with D maybe TRBD1 (5 bases). Trimming shortened V by 0 bases and J by 6 bases, and 12 bases separated the two germline ends. This CDR3 has 15 amino acids. Germline V gene sequence: CDR1 MGHRA, CDR2 YSYEKL.